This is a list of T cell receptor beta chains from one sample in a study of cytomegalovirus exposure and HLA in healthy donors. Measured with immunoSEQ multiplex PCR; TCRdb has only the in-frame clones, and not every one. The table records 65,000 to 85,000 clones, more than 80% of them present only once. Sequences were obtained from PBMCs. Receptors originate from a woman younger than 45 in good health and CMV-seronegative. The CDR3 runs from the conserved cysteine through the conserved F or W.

cdr3_aa: CASSSIGGNEQFF
j_call: TRBJ2-1
v_call: TRBV7-6

cdr3_aa: CASSRPRQGGTEAFF
j_call: TRBJ1-1
v_call: TRBV5-4

cdr3_aa: CASSSEDRRGTEAFF
j_call: TRBJ1-1
v_call: TRBV21-1

cdr3_aa: CASSRKQGAAEAFF
j_call: TRBJ1-1
v_call: TRBV23-1

cdr3_aa: CASSQWAPSYEQYF
j_call: TRBJ2-7
v_call: TRBV19

cdr3_aa: CASSDLLAGGTYEQYF
j_call: TRBJ2-7
v_call: TRBV10-1

cdr3_aa: CASSVRPSGRSSDTQYF
j_call: TRBJ2-3
v_call: TRBV10-2

cdr3_aa: CASSASGSWSTDTQYF
j_call: TRBJ2-3
v_call: TRBV9

cdr3_aa: CASTWTSGRSGANVLTF
j_call: TRBJ2-6
v_call: TRBV27

cdr3_aa: CAWSPDSSNYGYTF
j_call: TRBJ1-2
v_call: TRBV30

cdr3_aa: CAWSVPGQGTGTF
j_call: TRBJ1-2
v_call: TRBV30

cdr3_aa: CAFRAGTSGTDTQYF
j_call: TRBJ2-3
v_call: TRBV10-3

cdr3_aa: CASSRDRWTGELFF
j_call: TRBJ2-2
v_call: TRBV6-5

cdr3_aa: CASSLWDRGTDTQYF
j_call: TRBJ2-3
v_call: TRBV28

cdr3_aa: CASSRRGTANTGELFF
j_call: TRBJ2-2
v_call: TRBV5-1

cdr3_aa: CASSLGTASYGYTF
j_call: TRBJ1-2
v_call: TRBV5-1

cdr3_aa: CASSSQGSNTEAFF
j_call: TRBJ1-1
v_call: TRBV2

cdr3_aa: CASSAAGTGGPEEETQYF
j_call: TRBJ2-5
v_call: TRBV9

cdr3_aa: CASRGGSTDTQYF
j_call: TRBJ2-3
v_call: TRBV9

cdr3_aa: CASSEFRALSYEQYF
j_call: TRBJ2-7
v_call: TRBV25-1

cdr3_aa: CATVPGYYGYTF
j_call: TRBJ1-2
v_call: TRBV28

cdr3_aa: CASSQSSRPDTQYF
j_call: TRBJ2-3
v_call: TRBV16

cdr3_aa: CASSSTGGNEQYF
j_call: TRBJ2-7
v_call: TRBV28

cdr3_aa: CASSRAGGSYNSPLHF
j_call: TRBJ1-6
v_call: TRBV19

cdr3_aa: CASSGMNRAGGKTEAFF
j_call: TRBJ1-1
v_call: TRBV25-1

cdr3_aa: CASSIDSPRWGNTIYF
j_call: TRBJ1-3
v_call: TRBV19

cdr3_aa: CASSLLQAGRPGNTIYF
j_call: TRBJ1-3
v_call: TRBV5-1

cdr3_aa: CASSLGTGEAGELFF
j_call: TRBJ2-2
v_call: TRBV5-1

cdr3_aa: CASSKGGNMNEQFF
j_call: TRBJ2-1
v_call: TRBV19

cdr3_aa: CASSYTSGRSYEQYF
j_call: NA
v_call: TRBV25-1

cdr3_aa: CASSVGQLAKNIQYF
j_call: TRBJ2-4
v_call: TRBV19

cdr3_aa: CASSLAVTGGKYNEQFF
j_call: TRBJ2-1
v_call: TRBV5-1

cdr3_aa: CASSLVTQGGQPQHF
j_call: TRBJ1-5
v_call: TRBV7-2

cdr3_aa: CASGRDRQNGELFF
j_call: TRBJ2-2
v_call: TRBV6-1

cdr3_aa: CASSGTGGAGNTIYF
j_call: TRBJ1-3
v_call: TRBV19

cdr3_aa: CASSLAESSGSPDTQYF
j_call: TRBJ2-3
v_call: TRBV5-1

cdr3_aa: CASSLAGWNEQFF
j_call: TRBJ2-1
v_call: TRBV6-5

cdr3_aa: CASSLGGNSYGQYF
j_call: TRBJ2-7
v_call: TRBV7-9

cdr3_aa: CASSLTVYTEAFF
j_call: TRBJ1-1
v_call: TRBV19

cdr3_aa: CASSFDWRAYNTEAFF
j_call: TRBJ1-1
v_call: TRBV6-5

cdr3_aa: CASSRSGDPFIGLAGSSTDTQYF
j_call: TRBJ2-3
v_call: TRBV28

cdr3_aa: CSVEGRYTEAFF
j_call: TRBJ1-1
v_call: TRBV29-1

cdr3_aa: CASSATRFGYTF
j_call: TRBJ1-2
v_call: TRBV13

cdr3_aa: CASSLDSVRGTTDTQYF
j_call: TRBJ2-3
v_call: TRBV5-4

cdr3_aa: CASSYLRQGGNEQFF
j_call: TRBJ2-1
v_call: TRBV7-9

cdr3_aa: CASTSMSSGNTIYF
j_call: TRBJ1-3
v_call: TRBV25-1

cdr3_aa: CASSIDPQGSSGANVLTF
j_call: TRBJ2-6
v_call: TRBV19

cdr3_aa: CASSWRDYGYTF
j_call: TRBJ1-2
v_call: TRBV19

cdr3_aa: CASTPAGVSYNEQFF
j_call: TRBJ2-1
v_call: TRBV19

cdr3_aa: CASSARQGMNTEAFF
j_call: TRBJ1-1
v_call: TRBV9

cdr3_aa: CASSARQGGGLGETQYF
j_call: TRBJ2-5
v_call: TRBV11-3

cdr3_aa: CASSSGQNYGYTF
j_call: TRBJ1-2
v_call: TRBV7-2